These T cell receptor beta chains were read from a single sample in a study of T-cell reconstitution after alpha-beta-depleted transplantation in children. TCRdb re-derived calls from the PCR reads in MiXCR, one entry per CDR3 protein. The table lists approximately 1,000,000 distinct CDR3 sequences, around 30% of them singletons, with over 25% in the top ten. The material sequenced was PBMCs, mostly from graft donor cells, taken 360 days after TCRalphabeta/CD19-depleted stem cell transplant. The source is a boy under two years old who had a stem cell transplant for SCID, so the T cells may come from the graft donor. The CDR3 runs from the conserved cysteine through the conserved F or W. The D gene is left open where the match is weak. Size tells how often a clone was seen (once, few, many) or the class of an expanded clone, and some rows leave it out.

clone_size: NA
j_call: TRBJ2-3
d_call: TRBD2
v_call: TRBV20-1
cdr3_nt: TGCAGTGCAAGACTAGCGGGGCCAAACACAGATACGCAGTATTTT
cdr3_aa: CSARLAGPNTDTQYF

clone_size: few
j_call: TRBJ2-6
d_call: NA
v_call: TRBV19
cdr3_nt: TGTGCCAGTAGTGCCTGGGGGAGGGGGAGCTCTGGGGCCAACGTCCTGACTTTC
cdr3_aa: CASSAWGRGSSGANVLTF

clone_size: few
j_call: TRBJ2-7
d_call: TRBD2
v_call: TRBV29-1
cdr3_nt: TGCAGCGTCTGGACTAGCGGGGGGCCCTTACGGAACGAGCAGTACTTC
cdr3_aa: CSVWTSGGPLRNEQYF

clone_size: few
j_call: TRBJ2-5
d_call: TRBD2
v_call: TRBV20-1
cdr3_nt: TGCAGTGCTAGACGGCTGGGTAGCGGGGGGGATATAAAGACCCAGTACTTC
cdr3_aa: CSARRLGSGGDIKTQYF

clone_size: NA
j_call: TRBJ2-1
d_call: TRBD2
v_call: TRBV9
cdr3_nt: TGTGCCAGCAGCGTAGAGTATACTAGCGGGGGGGCAAATGAGCAGTTCTTC
cdr3_aa: CASSVEYTSGGANEQFF

clone_size: NA
j_call: TRBJ1-2
d_call: NA
v_call: TRBV7-2
cdr3_nt: TGTGCCAGCACGAGGGGGGGCTTCGGCTACACCTTC
cdr3_aa: CASTRGGFGYTF

clone_size: NA
j_call: TRBJ2-1
d_call: NA
v_call: TRBV7-9
cdr3_nt: TGTGCCAGCAGCTTAGGCAGGGCCCTCCACAATGAGCAGTTCTTC
cdr3_aa: CASSLGRALHNEQFF

clone_size: few
j_call: TRBJ1-2
d_call: TRBD1
v_call: TRBV20-1
cdr3_nt: TGCAGTGTGGGACAGGCGGCTCGGCGCGGCTACACCTTC
cdr3_aa: CSVGQAARRGYTF

clone_size: few
j_call: TRBJ2-1
d_call: TRBD1
v_call: TRBV5-1
cdr3_nt: TGCGCCAGCAGTTCCTCCGGGACAGGGACCCCCTTCGGCAATGAGCAGTTCTTC
cdr3_aa: CASSSSGTGTPFGNEQFF

clone_size: NA
j_call: TRBJ2-1
d_call: NA
v_call: TRBV28
cdr3_nt: TGTGCCAGCAGTTTAGGTCAGTTCTCGAGCTACAATGAGCAGTTCTTC
cdr3_aa: CASSLGQFSSYNEQFF

clone_size: NA
j_call: TRBJ2-7
d_call: NA
v_call: TRBV7-9
cdr3_nt: TGTGCCAGCAGCTTGCGACAGACTTACGAGCAGTACTTC
cdr3_aa: CASSLRQTYEQYF

clone_size: NA
j_call: TRBJ2-1
d_call: NA
v_call: TRBV7-8
cdr3_nt: TGTGCCAGCAGCTTAGTCACTAGGACCGTCTACAATGAGCAGTTCTTC
cdr3_aa: CASSLVTRTVYNEQFF

clone_size: NA
j_call: TRBJ1-5
d_call: TRBD1
v_call: TRBV27
cdr3_nt: TGTGCCAGCAGTCCAGTTGGAAAACAGGGGCATAGCAATCAGCCCCAGCATTTT
cdr3_aa: CASSPVGKQGHSNQPQHF

clone_size: few
j_call: TRBJ2-1
d_call: NA
v_call: TRBV4-1
cdr3_nt: TGCGCCAGCAGCCAAGGTGCCCTAGGGAATGAGCAGTTCTTC
cdr3_aa: CASSQGALGNEQFF

clone_size: NA
j_call: TRBJ2-2
d_call: TRBD1
v_call: TRBV2
cdr3_nt: TGTGCCAGCAGCGGGGGATACAGGGGGCGGGCCGGGGAGCTGTTTTTT
cdr3_aa: CASSGGYRGRAGELFF

clone_size: few
j_call: TRBJ2-7
d_call: NA
v_call: TRBV6-1
cdr3_nt: TGTGCCAGCAATCAGGGACCCGGCTCCTACGAGCAGTACTTC
cdr3_aa: CASNQGPGSYEQYF

clone_size: NA
j_call: TRBJ2-3
d_call: TRBD2
v_call: TRBV29-1
cdr3_nt: TGCAGCGTTGTCCCGGCGGGGGGCACAGATACGCAGTATTTT
cdr3_aa: CSVVPAGGTDTQYF

clone_size: few
j_call: TRBJ2-1
d_call: TRBD1
v_call: TRBV6-5
cdr3_nt: TGTGCCAGCAGTATTTCCGGGACAGGGGGACCGAGATTC
cdr3_aa: CASSISGTGGPRF

clone_size: few
j_call: TRBJ2-1
d_call: TRBD1
v_call: TRBV5-1
cdr3_nt: TGCGCCAGCAGCCCGGAACAGGGGATAGTCGATGAGCAGTTCTTC
cdr3_aa: CASSPEQGIVDEQFF

clone_size: NA
j_call: TRBJ2-1
d_call: NA
v_call: TRBV5-1
cdr3_nt: TGCGCCAGCAGCTTGGACAGCCCGAGGGGCAATGAGCAGTTCTTC
cdr3_aa: CASSLDSPRGNEQFF

clone_size: NA
j_call: TRBJ2-5
d_call: NA
v_call: TRBV9
cdr3_nt: TGTGCCAGCAGCGTAGAAGGGCTTCCGCGAGAGACCCAGTACTTC
cdr3_aa: CASSVEGLPRETQYF

clone_size: NA
j_call: TRBJ1-1
d_call: TRBD1
v_call: TRBV9
cdr3_nt: TGTGCCAGCAGCGCCTCCAGGGGGCACACTGAAGCTTTCTTT
cdr3_aa: CASSASRGHTEAFF

clone_size: NA
j_call: TRBJ1-4
d_call: NA
v_call: TRBV7-9
cdr3_nt: TGTGCCAGCAGCATCCCTCAGGGACCTGACAGTGAAAAACTGTTTTTT
cdr3_aa: CASSIPQGPDSEKLFF

clone_size: NA
j_call: TRBJ2-7
d_call: TRBD2
v_call: TRBV5-6
cdr3_nt: TGTGCCAGCAGCCGCGGGACTAGTATCAACGAGCAGTACTTC
cdr3_aa: CASSRGTSINEQYF

clone_size: NA
j_call: TRBJ1-3
d_call: NA
v_call: TRBV28
cdr3_nt: TGTGCCAGCAGTTTTAAGGCTGGAAACACCATATATTTT
cdr3_aa: CASSFKAGNTIYF

clone_size: few
j_call: TRBJ2-1
d_call: TRBD2
v_call: TRBV7-2
cdr3_nt: TGTGCCAGCAGCTCCCTTGGACTAGCGGGGGAAAATGAGCAGTTCTTC
cdr3_aa: CASSSLGLAGENEQFF

clone_size: NA
j_call: TRBJ2-7
d_call: NA
v_call: TRBV5-1
cdr3_nt: TGCGCCAGCAGCTTCCCAGGGTTCAACGAGCAGTACTTC
cdr3_aa: CASSFPGFNEQYF

clone_size: NA
j_call: TRBJ1-2
d_call: TRBD1
v_call: TRBV5-6
cdr3_nt: TGTGCCAGCAGCCCGGGGACAGGCCGGAACTATGGCTACACCTTC
cdr3_aa: CASSPGTGRNYGYTF

clone_size: NA
j_call: TRBJ1-5
d_call: NA
v_call: TRBV7-2
cdr3_nt: TGTGCCAGCAGCTTAGGGGGGCAGCGCAATCAGCCCCAGCATTTT
cdr3_aa: CASSLGGQRNQPQHF

clone_size: few
j_call: TRBJ2-1
d_call: TRBD2
v_call: TRBV5-1
cdr3_nt: TGCGCCAGCAGCTTGGTAGCGGGGGTATCAAGTGAGCAGTTCTTC
cdr3_aa: CASSLVAGVSSEQFF

clone_size: few
j_call: TRBJ1-5
d_call: TRBD1
v_call: TRBV10-3
cdr3_nt: TGTGCCATCAGTCAGGGGGGGACAGGGGTTCAGCCCCAGCATTTT
cdr3_aa: CAISQGGTGVQPQHF

clone_size: few
j_call: TRBJ2-3
d_call: NA
v_call: TRBV21-1
cdr3_nt: TGTGCCAGCAGCAAAACTTCCCTCCAGCGGTCCCCCACAGATACGCAGTATTTT
cdr3_aa: CASSKTSLQRSPTDTQYF

clone_size: NA
j_call: TRBJ2-7
d_call: NA
v_call: TRBV3-1
cdr3_nt: TGTGCCAGCAGCCCCCATAGGGCAGGATACGAGCAGTACTTC
cdr3_aa: CASSPHRAGYEQYF

clone_size: few
j_call: TRBJ2-7
d_call: TRBD1
v_call: TRBV12-3/TRBV12-4
cdr3_nt: TGTGCCAGCAGTAACGGGGACAGGCGCTCCTACGAGCAGTACTTC
cdr3_aa: CASSNGDRRSYEQYF

clone_size: many
j_call: TRBJ2-2
d_call: NA
v_call: TRBV5-1
cdr3_nt: TGCGCCAGCAGCTTTGTGGCAGGTGCACCCGGGGAGCTGTTTTTT
cdr3_aa: CASSFVAGAPGELFF

clone_size: NA
j_call: TRBJ2-7
d_call: NA
v_call: TRBV12-3/TRBV12-4
cdr3_nt: TGTGCCAGCAGTTTAGGACCCGCTGGCGGCGGCTACGAGCAGTACTTC
cdr3_aa: CASSLGPAGGGYEQYF

clone_size: few
j_call: TRBJ2-2
d_call: TRBD2
v_call: TRBV9
cdr3_nt: TGTGCCAGCAGCGTAGGAGGAGGTAGCGGGGCGAACACCGGGGAGCTGTTTTTT
cdr3_aa: CASSVGGGSGANTGELFF

clone_size: NA
j_call: TRBJ1-5
d_call: TRBD1
v_call: TRBV5-1
cdr3_nt: TGCGCCAGCAGCCCGGGACAGGGTGACAATCAGCCCCAGCATTTT
cdr3_aa: CASSPGQGDNQPQHF

clone_size: NA
j_call: TRBJ1-1
d_call: NA
v_call: TRBV10-3
cdr3_nt: TGTGCCATCAGTGCATTCACAGGGAGCACTGAAGCTTTCTTT
cdr3_aa: CAISAFTGSTEAFF